A selection of T cell receptor beta chains follows, all from one sample in a study of blood T cell repertoires in COVID-19. Clones were read by immunoSEQ multiplex PCR, and TCRdb kept only the in-frame ones, dropping some. This table holds 250,000 to 350,000 clones, roughly 90% found once. Specimen: PBMCs or T cells enriched from blood (not recorded which). All receptors derive from a woman aged 30 to 39 who had recovered from COVID-19. CDR3s include the opening cysteine and the closing phenylalanine or tryptophan. D genes are given only for firm matches. Rows give clone size only sometimes, using once, few, many, or a class for an expanded clone.

V	D	size	J	CDR3	DNA
TRBV6-2/TRBV6-3	.	.	TRBJ1-6	CASSYPGTSYNSPLHF	TGTGCCAGCAGTTATCCCGGGACTTCTTATAATTCACCCCTCCACTTT
TRBV29-1	TRBD1	.	TRBJ1-2	CSVGSTGVNGYTF	TGCAGCGTTGGATCCACAGGGGTGAATGGCTACACCTTC
TRBV5-1	.	.	TRBJ2-7	CASSGDRSYEQYF	TGCGCCAGCAGCGGAGACAGGTCCTACGAGCAGTACTTC
TRBV7-2	TRBD2	.	TRBJ2-7	CASSFNRGGSYEQYF	TGTGCCAGCAGCTTTAACCGGGGGGGCTCCTACGAGCAGTACTTC
TRBV9	TRBD1	.	TRBJ1-2	CASSVSDRANYGYTF	TGTGCCAGCAGCGTAAGTGACAGGGCTAACTATGGCTACACCTTC
TRBV28	TRBD2	.	TRBJ2-1	CASSITSGRVSYNEQFF	TGTGCCAGCAGCATAACTAGCGGGAGGGTATCCTACAATGAGCAGTTCTTC
TRBV15	.	.	TRBJ1-6	CATSRGHESPPLHF	TGTGCCACCAGCAGGGGCCACGAGTCCCCACCCCTCCACTTT
TRBV2	.	.	TRBJ1-3	CASSRMSGRNTIYF	TGTGCCAGCAGCCGAATGTCGGGTCGGAACACCATATATTTT
TRBV7-3	.	.	TRBJ1-5	CASSLVRLTDKDQPQHF	TGTGCCAGCAGCTTAGTTCGGTTGACAGATAAGGATCAGCCCCAGCATTTT
TRBV28	.	once	TRBJ1-2	CASRLRQTNYGYTF	TGTGCCAGCAGACTCCGACAGACAAACTATGGCTACACCTTC
TRBV27	TRBD2	.	TRBJ2-1	CASLTSGASYNEQFF	TGTGCCAGCCTAACTAGCGGGGCTTCCTACAATGAGCAGTTCTTC
TRBV28	.	.	TRBJ2-3	CASRRTSTDTQYF	TGTGCCAGCAGGAGAACTAGCACAGATACGCAGTATTTT
TRBV6-5	TRBD2	.	TRBJ2-7	CASSYSSTAGAREQYF	TGTGCCAGCAGTTACTCAAGCACAGCGGGAGCAAGAGAGCAGTACTTC
TRBV7-6	TRBD1	.	TRBJ1-6	CASSPRAGGVNSPLHF	TGTGCCAGCAGCCCCAGGGCAGGGGGCGTTAATTCACCCCTCCACTTT
TRBV5-8	TRBD2	.	TRBJ2-3	CASSLGGTSGGRTDTQYF	TGTGCCAGCAGCTTGGGCGGGACTAGCGGGGGCCGCACAGATACGCAGTATTTT
TRBV28	TRBD2	.	TRBJ2-1	CASVAGGRAWEQFF	TGTGCCAGTGTAGCGGGCGGGAGGGCCTGGGAGCAGTTCTTC
TRBV11-3	.	few	TRBJ2-5	CASSLGFQGETQYF	TGTGCCAGCAGCCTTGGATTCCAGGGAGAGACCCAGTACTTC
TRBV18	TRBD2	.	TRBJ2-1	CASSPSIAGYNEQFF	TGTGCCAGCTCACCATCAATAGCGGGGTACAATGAGCAGTTCTTC
TRBV3-1/TRBV3-2	.	.	TRBJ1-6	CASSRKGGGDSPLHF	TGTGCCAGCAGCCGAAAGGGTGGGGGGGATTCACCCCTCCACTTT
TRBV2	TRBD1	.	TRBJ2-4	CASSEILMGGQDPALLAKNIQYF	TGTGCCAGCAGTGAAATTTTGATGGGGGGACAGGACCCTGCTCTGCTAGCCAAAAACATTCAGTACTTC
TRBV7-3	.	.	TRBJ2-3	CASSKVGGPRDTQYF	TGTGCCAGCAGCAAAGTGGGAGGCCCGAGGGATACGCAGTATTTT
TRBV5-1	.	.	TRBJ1-1	CASSLAQGQAREAFF	TGCGCCAGCAGCTTGGCCCAGGGGCAGGCCCGTGAAGCTTTCTTT
TRBV28	.	.	TRBJ1-3	CASQSGDAGNTIYF	TGTGCCAGCCAATCGGGAGATGCGGGAAACACCATATATTTT
TRBV20-1	TRBD2	once	TRBJ2-7	CWTSGAYEQYF	TGCTGGACTAGCGGCGCCTACGAGCAGTACTTC
TRBV7-3	.	.	TRBJ2-7	CASTFRKQGPYYEQYF	TGTGCCAGCACCTTTAGAAAGCAGGGGCCCTACTACGAGCAGTACTTC
TRBV28	.	.	TRBJ1-2	CASNRGQFVGGYTF	TGTGCCAGCAACCGAGGACAATTCGTTGGGGGCTACACCTTC
TRBV7-9	.	.	TRBJ2-3	CASSLWVSGGPDTQYF	TGTGCCAGCAGCTTGTGGGTGTCAGGGGGGCCAGATACGCAGTATTTT
TRBV5-4	TRBD2	once	TRBJ2-5	CASSAGTSGGETQYF	TGTGCCAGCAGCGCGGGGACTAGCGGGGGGGAGACCCAGTACTTC
TRBV20-1	.	.	TRBJ1-2	CSASVSGGANYGYTF	TGCAGTGCTAGTGTTTCGGGGGGGGCAAACTATGGCTACACCTTC
TRBV12-3/TRBV12-4	TRBD2	.	TRBJ2-3	CASSPGGTDTQYF	TGTGCCAGCAGTCCGGGAGGGACAGATACGCAGTATTTT
TRBV19	.	.	TRBJ1-5	CASSMAGGNQPQHF	TGTGCCAGTAGTATGGCAGGGGGCAATCAGCCCCAGCATTTT
TRBV28	TRBD1	.	TRBJ1-1	CASGTGTANTEAFF	TGTGCCAGCGGGACCGGGACAGCGAACACTGAAGCTTTCTTT
TRBV9	.	.	TRBJ2-1	CASSQGLRRDYEQFF	TGTGCCAGCAGCCAGGGACTCCGCCGGGACTATGAGCAGTTCTTC
TRBV28	.	.	TRBJ1-1	CASVSPGVGRTEAFF	TGTGCCAGTGTGAGCCCCGGGGTAGGGAGGACTGAAGCTTTCTTT
TRBV27	.	.	TRBJ1-5	CASSHRGNQPQHF	TGTGCCAGCAGTCACAGGGGCAATCAGCCCCAGCATTTT
TRBV27	.	once	TRBJ1-5	CASCGQNQPQHF	TGTGCCAGTTGTGGGCAGAATCAGCCCCAGCATTTT
TRBV19	.	.	TRBJ2-3	CASSDIRGLGDTQYF	TGTGCCAGTAGTGACATCAGGGGTTTGGGGGATACGCAGTATTTT
TRBV30	.	.	TRBJ1-2	CAWHRQGNYGYTF	TGTGCCTGGCACCGCCAGGGGAACTATGGCTACACCTTC
TRBV5-1	.	.	TRBJ2-2	CASSPGTPNTGELFF	TGCGCCAGCAGCCCCGGGACACCAAACACCGGGGAGCTGTTTTTT
TRBV15	TRBD1	.	TRBJ1-3	CATSLTGGSGNTIYF	TGTGCCACCAGCCTGACAGGGGGCTCTGGAAACACCATATATTTT
TRBV6-5	.	few	TRBJ1-5	CASSYDYHGQPQHF	TGTGCCAGCAGTTACGATTACCACGGTCAGCCCCAGCATTTT
TRBV5-1	TRBD1	.	TRBJ1-2	CASSSTGGNYGYTF	TGCGCCAGCAGCTCTACAGGGGGCAACTATGGCTACACCTTC
TRBV7-2	TRBD1	.	TRBJ1-2	CASSLGTGNLGGYTF	TGTGCCAGCAGCTTAGGGACAGGGAATTTGGGCGGCTACACCTTC
TRBV6-5	TRBD1	.	TRBJ1-1	CASLTGMNTEAFF	TGTGCCAGCCTGACAGGGATGAACACTGAAGCTTTCTTT
TRBV7-9	TRBD1	.	TRBJ2-3	CASSFRDRGADTQYF	TGTGCCAGCAGCTTTCGAGACAGGGGGGCAGATACGCAGTATTTT
TRBV30	.	few	TRBJ1-6	CAWSVYQNSPLHF	TGTGCCTGGAGTGTATATCAGAATTCACCCCTCCACTTT
TRBV7-2	TRBD1	.	TRBJ1-6	CASSSVPGQINSPLHF	TGTGCCAGCAGCTCTGTCCCGGGACAGATTAATTCACCCCTCCACTTT
TRBV28	.	.	TRBJ1-4	CASSLGGIREKLFF	TGTGCCAGCAGTTTGGGCGGGATTAGGGAAAAACTGTTTTTT
TRBV18	TRBD1	.	TRBJ1-3	CASSSQGAGNTIYF	TGTGCCAGCTCATCACAGGGGGCTGGAAACACCATATATTTT
TRBV28	TRBD1	.	TRBJ1-1	CASRGGTANTEAFF	TGTGCCAGCAGGGGCGGGACAGCTAACACTGAAGCTTTCTTT
TRBV19	.	.	TRBJ1-2	CASSIGANGYTF	TGTGCCAGTAGTATTGGGGCCAATGGCTACACCTTC
TRBV7-3	.	.	TRBJ2-7	CASSPPGRSYEQYF	TGTGCCAGCAGCCCCCCGGGAAGGTCCTACGAGCAGTACTTC
TRBV4-2	.	.	TRBJ1-4	CAARVSREVFF	TGTGCCGCGAGGGTCTCTCGGGAGGTGTTTTTT
TRBV28	.	.	TRBJ1-2	CASSSGVRTYGYTF	TGTGCCAGCAGTTCAGGGGTAAGGACCTATGGCTACACCTTC
TRBV6-2/TRBV6-3	.	.	TRBJ1-3	CASSSGQFFSGNTIYF	TGTGCCAGCAGTTCCGGACAGTTTTTCTCTGGAAACACCATATATTTT
TRBV15	.	.	TRBJ1-2	CATSRDLTDYGYTF	TGTGCCACCAGCAGAGATCTAACAGACTATGGCTACACCTTC
TRBV28	TRBD1	.	TRBJ1-2	CASSSAGQGGLGYTF	TGTGCCAGCAGTTCGGCGGGACAGGGTGGACTTGGCTACACCTTC